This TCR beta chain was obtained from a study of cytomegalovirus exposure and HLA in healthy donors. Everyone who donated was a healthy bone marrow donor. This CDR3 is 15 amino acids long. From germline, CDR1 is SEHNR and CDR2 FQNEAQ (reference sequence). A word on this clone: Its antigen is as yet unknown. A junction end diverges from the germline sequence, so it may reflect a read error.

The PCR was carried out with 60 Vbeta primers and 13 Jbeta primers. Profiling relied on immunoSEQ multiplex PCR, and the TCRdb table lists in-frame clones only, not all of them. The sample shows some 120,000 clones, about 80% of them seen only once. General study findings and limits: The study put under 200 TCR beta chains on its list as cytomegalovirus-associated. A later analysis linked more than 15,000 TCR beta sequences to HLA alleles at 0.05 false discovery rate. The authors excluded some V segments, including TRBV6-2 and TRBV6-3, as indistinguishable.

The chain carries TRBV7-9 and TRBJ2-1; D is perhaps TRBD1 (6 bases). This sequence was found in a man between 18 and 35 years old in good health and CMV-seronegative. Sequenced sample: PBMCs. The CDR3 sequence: CASTLINDRRGEQFF. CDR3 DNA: TGTGCCAGCACCTTAATCAACGACAGGCGTGGTGAGCAGTTCTTC.